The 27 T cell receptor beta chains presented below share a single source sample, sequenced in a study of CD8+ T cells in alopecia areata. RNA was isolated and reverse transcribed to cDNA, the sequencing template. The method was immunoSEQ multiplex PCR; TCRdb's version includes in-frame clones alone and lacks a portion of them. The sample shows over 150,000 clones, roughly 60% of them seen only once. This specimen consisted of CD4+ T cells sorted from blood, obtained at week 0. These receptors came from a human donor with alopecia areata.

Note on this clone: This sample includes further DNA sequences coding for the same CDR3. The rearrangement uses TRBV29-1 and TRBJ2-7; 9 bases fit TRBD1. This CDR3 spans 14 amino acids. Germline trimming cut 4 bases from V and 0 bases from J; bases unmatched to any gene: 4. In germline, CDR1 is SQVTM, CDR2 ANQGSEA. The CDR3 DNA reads TGCAGCGTTGGAGGGACAGGGAGCTCCTACGAGCAGTACTTC. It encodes CSVGGTGSSYEQYF.

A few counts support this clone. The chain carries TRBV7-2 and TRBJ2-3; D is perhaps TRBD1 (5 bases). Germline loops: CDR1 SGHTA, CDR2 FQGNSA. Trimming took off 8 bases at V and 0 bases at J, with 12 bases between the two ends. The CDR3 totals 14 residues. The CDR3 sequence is CASHWGRSTDTQYF. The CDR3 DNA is TGTGCCAGCCATTGGGGCAGAAGCACAGATACGCAGTATTTT.

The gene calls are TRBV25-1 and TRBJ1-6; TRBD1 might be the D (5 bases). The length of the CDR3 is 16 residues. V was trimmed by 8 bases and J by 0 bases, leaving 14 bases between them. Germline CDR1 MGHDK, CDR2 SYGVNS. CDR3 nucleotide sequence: TGTGCCAGCCGGGGGACCTCACGCTCCTATAATTCACCCCTCCACTTT. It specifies CASRGTSRSYNSPLHF. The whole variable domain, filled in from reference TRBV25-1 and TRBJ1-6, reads EADIYQTPRYLVIGTGKKITLECSQTMGHDKMYWYQQDPGMELHLIHYSYGVNSTEKGDLSSESTVSRIRTEHFPLTLESARPSHTSQYLCASRGTSRSYNSPLHFGNGTRLTVT.

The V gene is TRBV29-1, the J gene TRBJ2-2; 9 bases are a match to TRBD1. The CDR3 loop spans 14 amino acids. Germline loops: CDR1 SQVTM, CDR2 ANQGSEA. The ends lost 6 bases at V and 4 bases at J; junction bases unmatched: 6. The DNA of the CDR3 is TGCAGCGTGGCCGGGACAGGGAGCACCGGGGAGCTGTTTTTT. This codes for CSVAGTGSTGELFF.

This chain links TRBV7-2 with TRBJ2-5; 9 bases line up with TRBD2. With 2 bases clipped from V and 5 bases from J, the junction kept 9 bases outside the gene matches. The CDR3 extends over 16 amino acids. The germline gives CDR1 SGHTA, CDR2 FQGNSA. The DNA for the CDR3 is TGTGCCAGCAGCTTAATGTCTAGCGGGATTAAGGAGACCCAGTACTTC. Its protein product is CASSLMSSGIKETQYF.

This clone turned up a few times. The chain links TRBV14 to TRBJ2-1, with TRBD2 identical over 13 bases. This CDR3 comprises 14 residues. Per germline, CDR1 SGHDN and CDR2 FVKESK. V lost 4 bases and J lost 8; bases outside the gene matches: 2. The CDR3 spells CASSRLAGGDEQFF. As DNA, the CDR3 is TGTGCCAGCAGCCGACTAGCGGGGGGCGATGAGCAGTTCTTC.

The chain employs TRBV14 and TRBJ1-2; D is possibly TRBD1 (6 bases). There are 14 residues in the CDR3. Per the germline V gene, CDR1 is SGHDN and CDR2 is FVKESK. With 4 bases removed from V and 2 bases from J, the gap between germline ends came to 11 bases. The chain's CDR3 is CASSPGGLNYGYTF. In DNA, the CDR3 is TGTGCCAGCAGCCCTGGGGGCCTCAACTATGGCTACACCTTC.

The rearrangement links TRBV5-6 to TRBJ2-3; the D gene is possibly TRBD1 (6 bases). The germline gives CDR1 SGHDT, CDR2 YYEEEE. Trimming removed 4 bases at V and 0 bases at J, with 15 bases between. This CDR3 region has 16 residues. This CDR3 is CASSQITGRSTDTQYF. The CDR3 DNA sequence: TGTGCCAGCAGCCAAATAACAGGGAGAAGCACAGATACGCAGTATTTT.

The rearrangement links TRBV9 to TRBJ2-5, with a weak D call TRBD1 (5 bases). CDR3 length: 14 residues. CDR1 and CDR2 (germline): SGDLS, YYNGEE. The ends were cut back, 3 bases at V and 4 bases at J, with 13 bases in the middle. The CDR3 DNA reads TGTGCCAGCAGCGCAAACTTGGGGCCAGAGACCCAGTACTTC. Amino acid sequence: CASSANLGPETQYF.

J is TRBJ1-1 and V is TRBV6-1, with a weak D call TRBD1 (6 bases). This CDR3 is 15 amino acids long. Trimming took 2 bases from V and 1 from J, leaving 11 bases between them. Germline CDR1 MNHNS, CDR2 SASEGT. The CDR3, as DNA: TGTGCCAGCAGTGAATATAGGGGGAAGAACACTGAAGCTTTCTTT. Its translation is CASSEYRGKNTEAFF.

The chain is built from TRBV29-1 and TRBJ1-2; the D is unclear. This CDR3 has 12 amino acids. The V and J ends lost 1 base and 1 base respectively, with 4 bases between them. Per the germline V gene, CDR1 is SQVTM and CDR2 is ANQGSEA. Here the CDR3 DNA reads TGCAGCGTTGAAGTACATAACTATGGCTACACCTTC. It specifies CSVEVHNYGYTF.

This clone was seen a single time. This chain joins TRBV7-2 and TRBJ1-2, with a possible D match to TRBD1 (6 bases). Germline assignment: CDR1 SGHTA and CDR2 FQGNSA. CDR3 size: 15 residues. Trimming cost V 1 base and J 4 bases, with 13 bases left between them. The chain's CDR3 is CASSLGVGQPYGYTF. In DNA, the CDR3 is TGTGCCAGCAGCTTAGGGGTTGGACAGCCCTATGGCTACACCTTC.

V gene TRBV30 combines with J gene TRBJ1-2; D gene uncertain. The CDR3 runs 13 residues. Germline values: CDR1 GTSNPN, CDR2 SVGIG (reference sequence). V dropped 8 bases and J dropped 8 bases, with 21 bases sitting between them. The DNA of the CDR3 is TGTGCCGGATTTGCCCGGCCTTCGGGCGGCTACACCTTC. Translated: CAGFARPSGGYTF. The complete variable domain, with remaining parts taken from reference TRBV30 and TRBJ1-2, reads SQTIHQWPATLVQPVGSPLSLECTVEGTSNPNLYWYRQAAGRGLQLLFYSVGIGQISSEVPQNLSASRPQDRQFILSSKKLLLSDSGFYLCAGFARPSGGYTFGSGTRLTVV.

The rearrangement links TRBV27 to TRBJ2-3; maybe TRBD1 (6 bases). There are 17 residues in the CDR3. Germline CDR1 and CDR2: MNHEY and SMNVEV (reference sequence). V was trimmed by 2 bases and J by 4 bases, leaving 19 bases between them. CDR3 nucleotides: TGTGCCAGCAGTTTAGGCCCCGGGACAAGGCCCCCAGATACGCAGTATTTT. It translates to CASSLGPGTRPPDTQYF.

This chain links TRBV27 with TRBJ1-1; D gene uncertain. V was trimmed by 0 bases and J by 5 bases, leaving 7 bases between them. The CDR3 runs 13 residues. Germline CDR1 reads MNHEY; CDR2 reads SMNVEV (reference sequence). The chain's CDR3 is CASSLSRKTEAFF. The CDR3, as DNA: TGTGCCAGCAGTTTATCGAGGAAGACTGAAGCTTTCTTT.

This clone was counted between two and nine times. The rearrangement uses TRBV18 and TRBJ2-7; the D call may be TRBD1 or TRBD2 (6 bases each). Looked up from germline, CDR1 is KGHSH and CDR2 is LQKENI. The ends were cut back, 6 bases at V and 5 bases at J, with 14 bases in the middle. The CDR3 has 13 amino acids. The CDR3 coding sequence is TGTGCCAGCTCCCGGGGGACATCAAACGAGCAGTACTTC. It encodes CASSRGTSNEQYF.

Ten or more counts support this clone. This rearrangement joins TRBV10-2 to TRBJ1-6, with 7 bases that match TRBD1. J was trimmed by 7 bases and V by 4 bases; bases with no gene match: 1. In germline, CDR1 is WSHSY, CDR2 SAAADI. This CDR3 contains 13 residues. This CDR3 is CASSGQGNSPLHF. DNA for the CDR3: TGCGCCAGCAGTGGACAGGGCAATTCACCCCTCCACTTT.

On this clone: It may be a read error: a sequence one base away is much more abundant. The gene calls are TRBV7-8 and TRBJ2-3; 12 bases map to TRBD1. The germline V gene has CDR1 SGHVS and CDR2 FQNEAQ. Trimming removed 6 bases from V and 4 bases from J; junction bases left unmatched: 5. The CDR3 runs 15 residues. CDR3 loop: CASSPGTGGADTQYF. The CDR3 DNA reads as TGTGCCAGCAGTCCCGGGACAGGGGGCGCAGATACGCAGTATTTT.

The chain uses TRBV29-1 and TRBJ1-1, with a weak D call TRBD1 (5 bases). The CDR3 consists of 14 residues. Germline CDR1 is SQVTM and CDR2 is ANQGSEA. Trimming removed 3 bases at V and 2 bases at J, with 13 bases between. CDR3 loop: CSVEGRVSNTEAFF. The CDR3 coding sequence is TGCAGCGTTGAGGGGCGGGTATCCAACACTGAAGCTTTCTTT.

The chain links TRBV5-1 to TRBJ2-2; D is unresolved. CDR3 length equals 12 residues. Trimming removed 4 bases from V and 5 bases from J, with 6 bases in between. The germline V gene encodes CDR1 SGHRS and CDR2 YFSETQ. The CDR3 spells CASSHSTGELFF. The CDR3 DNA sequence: TGCGCCAGCAGCCATTCAACCGGGGAGCTGTTTTTT. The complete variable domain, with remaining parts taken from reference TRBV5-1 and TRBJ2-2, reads KAGVTQTPRYLIKTRGQQVTLSCSPISGHRSVSWYQQTPGQGLQFLFEYFSETQRNKGNFPGRFSGRQFSNSRSEMNVSTLELGDSALYLCASSHSTGELFFGEGSRLTVL.

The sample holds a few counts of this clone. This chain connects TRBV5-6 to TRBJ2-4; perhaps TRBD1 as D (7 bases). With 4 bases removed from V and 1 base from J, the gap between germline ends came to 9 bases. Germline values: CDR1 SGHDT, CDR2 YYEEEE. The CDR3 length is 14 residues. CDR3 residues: CASSAGGAKNIQYF. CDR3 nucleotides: TGTGCCAGCAGCGCAGGGGGGGCCAAAAACATTCAGTACTTC.

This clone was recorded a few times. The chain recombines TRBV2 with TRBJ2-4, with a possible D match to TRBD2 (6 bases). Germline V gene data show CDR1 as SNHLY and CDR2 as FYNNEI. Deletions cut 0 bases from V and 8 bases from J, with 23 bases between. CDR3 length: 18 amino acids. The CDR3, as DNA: TGTGCCAGCAGTGAAGCGGAACTAGCCGGGACGGCGAGGTACATTCAGTACTTC. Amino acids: CASSEAELAGTARYIQYF.

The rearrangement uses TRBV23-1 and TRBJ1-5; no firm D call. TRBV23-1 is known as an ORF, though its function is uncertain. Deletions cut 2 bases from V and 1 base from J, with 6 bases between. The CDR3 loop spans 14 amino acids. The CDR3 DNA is TGCGCCAGCAGTCAAGGCCAAAGCAATCAGCCCCAGCATTTT. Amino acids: CASSQGQSNQPQHF.

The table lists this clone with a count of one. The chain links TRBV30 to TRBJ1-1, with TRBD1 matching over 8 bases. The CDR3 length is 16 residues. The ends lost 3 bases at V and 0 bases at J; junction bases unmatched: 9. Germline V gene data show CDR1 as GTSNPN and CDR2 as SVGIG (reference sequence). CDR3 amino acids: CAWSDGQGGVNTEAFF. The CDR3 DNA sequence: TGTGCCTGGAGCGATGGACAGGGCGGCGTGAACACTGAAGCTTTCTTT.

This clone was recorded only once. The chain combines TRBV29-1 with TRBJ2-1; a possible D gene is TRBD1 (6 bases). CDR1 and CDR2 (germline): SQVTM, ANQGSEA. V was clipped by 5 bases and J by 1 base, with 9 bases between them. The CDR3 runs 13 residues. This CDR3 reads CSVQGLSYNEQFF. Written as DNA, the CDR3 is TGCAGCGTTCAGGGGTTGTCCTACAATGAGCAGTTCTTC.

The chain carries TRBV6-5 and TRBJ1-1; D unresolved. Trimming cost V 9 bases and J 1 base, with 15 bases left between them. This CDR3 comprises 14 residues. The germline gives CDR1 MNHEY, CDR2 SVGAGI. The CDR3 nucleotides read TGTGCCAGTGCACTTCTGGGCCCGAACACTGAAGCTTTCTTT. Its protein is CASALLGPNTEAFF.

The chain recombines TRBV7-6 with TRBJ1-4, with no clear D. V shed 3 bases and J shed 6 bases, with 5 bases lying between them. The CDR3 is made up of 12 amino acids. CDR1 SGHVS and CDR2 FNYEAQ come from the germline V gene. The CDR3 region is CASSLSDEKLFF. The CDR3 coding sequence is TGTGCCAGCAGCTTGTCAGATGAAAAACTGTTTTTT. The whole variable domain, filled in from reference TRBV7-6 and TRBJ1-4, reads GAGVSQSPRYKVTKRGQDVALRCDPISGHVSLYWYRQALGQGPEFLTYFNYEAQQDKSGLPNDRFSAERPEGSISTLTIQRTEQRDSAMYRCASSLSDEKLFFGSGTQLSVL.